These T cell receptor beta chains were read from a single sample in a study of shared clonotypes between healthy human individuals. Sequenced by immunoSEQ multiplex PCR; TCRdb stores in-frame clones only, minus some. Of 400,000 to 600,000 clones listed, roughly 95% are singletons. The sequenced sample was naive CD4+ T cells sorted from blood. The source is a woman in her twenties or thirties in good health. The CDR3 runs from the conserved cysteine through the conserved F or W.

V	J	CDR3
TRBV6-5	TRBJ2-3	CASSSDLTDTQYF
TRBV2	TRBJ2-4	CASSPRPGLAVQYF
TRBV5-1	TRBJ1-4	CASRLTGDLLEKLFF
TRBV27	TRBJ1-2	CASSLNPGQHGYTF
TRBV28	TRBJ2-7	CASSLAGGRYEQYF
TRBV11-2	TRBJ2-1	CASSLVRFLAGFSYNEQFF
TRBV7-9	NA	CASSLRGADIPYYEQYF
TRBV15	TRBJ1-5	CATSKGGRHQPQHF
TRBV5-1	TRBJ1-4	CASSHDRGANEKLFF
TRBV15	TRBJ2-3	CATSSDHGRRVLGDTQYF
TRBV7-8	TRBJ1-5	CASSFGPLRGTDQPQHF
TRBV4-1	TRBJ2-1	CASSQTRTYGGLEQFF
TRBV28	TRBJ2-4	CASSSPTPTSGHIQYF
TRBV28	TRBJ2-6	CAIGGQGISGANVLTF
TRBV6-5	TRBJ2-7	CASRGSGKGYEQYF
TRBV7-2	TRBJ2-3	CASSPSPRRDTQYF
TRBV4-1	TRBJ2-7	CASSQDNVGPRAQYEQYF
TRBV7-3	TRBJ2-1	CASSSAGGSNEQFF
TRBV7-2	TRBJ2-2	CASSWTSGSRGELFF
TRBV19	TRBJ2-2	CASSIRPGAWVVGELFF
TRBV29-1	TRBJ2-5	CSVATGTSGGGETQYF
TRBV27	TRBJ1-1	CASSGLGIRAEAFF
TRBV28	TRBJ1-2	CASIPSGPASAYGYTF
TRBV18	TRBJ1-5	CASSPTDRSNQPQHF
TRBV19	TRBJ2-1	CASSIVGDRSLMEQFF